This T cell receptor (beta chain) was sequenced in a study of T cell responses to AZD1222 COVID-19 vaccine (dated by TCRdb to about 2021). Some background on the complete study: AZD1222 recipients with second doses at about 4 weeks or about 12 weeks were pooled, because spike-specific TCR depth and breadth did not differ between schedules. Trial participants were enrolled by age into subgroups of 18-55, 56-69 and 70-plus years, and about 150, 27 and 61 TCR-sequenced participants, respectively, were included in these subgroups. TCR sequencing covered roughly 230 trial participants: 200 to 220 given two doses of AZD1222 and about 26 given two doses of MenACWY control vaccine. General findings and caveats noted by the study authors: Because no day 14 peak-response samples were available, repertoires were characterized only after the peak T cell response. Vaccine-associated CD4 TCRs spanned the whole spike protein, with dominant responses in regions 160-218 and 743-854. Epitopes outside the regions mutated in the B.1.351 and B.1.1.7 variants were reportedly recognized by nearly half of the unique spike-specific TCRs. Most participants were white British and females outnumbered males, and the authors suggested that clonal diversity may have been underestimated. Conclusions about previously exposed vaccinees are limited because only six or seven AZD1222 recipients were SARS-CoV-2 seropositive at baseline. After two AZD1222 doses, spike-specific TCR breadth and depth were significantly higher than at day 0 and than in MenACWY recipients. In the small 56-69-year group, the increase in depth fell short of significance, most likely because of low power.

To note about this clone: This clone's antigen is unknown. Base qualities are missing; no much larger clone stands one base away.

The sample's time point label, decoded: baseline before first vaccination. The vaccinee samples were drawn from two UK trials, COV001 and COV002, one of which was a single-blind randomized controlled phase 2/3 trial testing AZD1222 (ChAdOx1 nCoV-19) in healthy adults. For TCRbeta chain sequencing, PBMC samples from trial participants were taken at day 0 and at day 28 after the second dose. The CDR3 regions of human TCRbeta chains were analyzed by immunosequencing. In the authors' own workflow: TCRs in the repertoires were matched against a reference library of SARS-CoV-2-specific TCRs that had been generated with the MIRA antigen-specificity platform. Breadth was defined as the fraction of unique TCRs that were SARS-CoV-2-associated. Depth was defined as the fraction of total T cells that were SARS-CoV-2-associated. Using the MIRA data, each spike-specific TCR was assigned both to the spike region to which the TCR was reactive and to a CD4 or CD8 class. Log10-transformed breadth and depth values were compared by one-way ANOVA with Sidak's multiple comparisons tests. Not all clones reach the TCRdb copy of this immuneACCESS table, which keeps in-frame sequences only. Checked studies attribute under half of the gap to unresolved V genes and leave the rest unexplained. V, J and clone size are those of that table, while D and trimming were read from the DNA. The sample includes 120,000 or so clones, with about 90% observed a single time. About 10% of the sample comes from the top ten.

Material: peripheral blood, obtained on day 0 of AZD1222 vaccination. This receptor was identified in an adult in good health.

The bases are TGTGCCAGTAGTATTAGGACTAGCGGGAACACAGATACGCAGTATTTT. Translated, this is CASSIRTSGNTDTQYF. The rearranged chain carries TRBV19 and TRBJ2-3; 12 bases in between match TRBD2. Here V drops 3 bases and J drops 2 bases, and the junction holds 3 bases not matched to any gene. The CDR3, from cysteine to phenylalanine, totals 16 residues. The retained sequence is limited to the CDR3, 48 bases, with the frame set at the first base. The germline V gene (reference sequence) supplies CDR1 LNHDA and CDR2 SQIVND.